One sample yielded the 30 T cell receptor beta chains listed below, sequenced in a study of T cell responses to AZD1222 COVID-19 vaccine. TCRdb's copy holds only in-frame clones and misses some; the assay was immunoSEQ multiplex PCR. The data hold around 78,000 clones, with 90% observed a single time. The material was peripheral blood, obtained 28 days after the second AZD1222 dose. The receptor set was obtained from an adult who received the AZD1222 COVID-19 vaccine.

The chain employs TRBV5-4 and TRBJ2-7, with TRBD1 matching over 7 bases. This CDR3 region has 14 residues. Germline CDR1 SGHNT, CDR2 YYREEE (reference sequence). Germline trimming cut 4 bases from V and 2 bases from J; bases unmatched to any gene: 6. The CDR3 DNA follows: TGTGCCAGCAGCCTCGGGACAGCGCCCTACGAGCAGTACTTC. Its protein product is CASSLGTAPYEQYF.

The chain has TRBV6-5 and TRBJ1-1; D unresolved. This CDR3 region has 14 residues. V was shortened by 2 bases and J by 2 bases, with 9 bases between the two germline ends. CDR1 and CDR2 from the germline V gene are MNHEY and SVGAGI. The CDR3 nucleotides are TGTGCCAGCAGTTACCACGAGGGAAACACTGAAGCTTTCTTT. Translated, it gives CASSYHEGNTEAFF.

The V and J genes are TRBV18 and TRBJ1-3; D is possibly TRBD1 (5 bases). V dropped 1 base and J dropped 0 bases, with 10 bases sitting between them. The CDR3 is 16 amino acids. Germline CDR1 is KGHSH and CDR2 is LQKENI. CDR3 sequence reads: CASSPQGTSSGNTIYF. CDR3 nucleotide sequence: TGTGCCAGCTCACCACAGGGGACGAGCTCTGGAAACACCATATATTTT.

This chain connects TRBV5-4 to TRBJ1-6; TRBD1 might be the D (6 bases). The CDR3 contains 15 residues. Trimming cost V 4 bases and J 8 bases, with 16 bases left between them. Looked up from germline, CDR1 is SGHNT and CDR2 is YYREEE (reference sequence). CDR3 nucleotide sequence: TGTGCCAGCAGCCCACAGCTAGCAGGGGATTCACCCCTCCACTTT. Protein sequence: CASSPQLAGDSPLHF.

The genes are TRBV27 and TRBJ1-2; D gene ambiguous. Trimming removed 5 bases from V and 8 bases from J, with 12 bases in between. The CDR3 totals 12 residues. Germline CDR1 is MNHEY and CDR2 is SMNVEV (reference sequence). CDR3 amino acids: CASSGSGGGYTF. The CDR3 DNA is TGTGCCAGCAGTGGGTCGGGAGGGGGCTACACCTTC.

This chain uses TRBV6-5 with TRBJ1-5; D possibly corresponds to TRBD1 (5 bases). Germline V gene data show CDR1 as MNHEY and CDR2 as SVGAGI. The V end was cut by 6 bases, the J end by 2 bases, with 8 bases between. This CDR3 contains 13 residues. The CDR3 bases are TGTGCCAGCAGGCAGGGAGGCAATCAGCCCCAGCATTTT. Amino acids: CASRQGGNQPQHF.

This chain uses TRBV7-8 with TRBJ1-3; 7 bases are shared with TRBD1. The CDR3 loop spans 14 amino acids. CDR1 SGHVS and CDR2 FQNEAQ come from the germline V gene. V trimming: 5 bases; J trimming: 2 bases; junction bases outside the gene matches: 3. The CDR3 loop is CASSEQGAGNTIYF. The CDR3 nucleotides read TGTGCCAGCAGCGAGCAGGGGGCTGGAAACACCATATATTTT.

This chain connects TRBV11-1 to TRBJ2-7, with a possible D match to TRBD1 (6 bases). V lost 8 bases and J 3 bases, leaving 8 bases between the germline ends. Per the germline V gene, CDR1 is SGHAT and CDR2 is FQDESV (reference sequence). The CDR3 has 11 residues. CDR3 sequence (DNA): TGTGCCAGCTCGGACAGCTACGAGCAGTACTTC. It encodes CASSDSYEQYF.

This clone was observed a handful of times. The chain joins TRBV28 to TRBJ2-7; TRBD1 aligns across 8 bases. CDR3 length: 15 residues. Germline assignment: CDR1 MDHEN and CDR2 SYDVKM. J was trimmed by 3 bases and V by 5 bases; bases with no gene match: 9. This CDR3 is CASSPPGTGVYEQYF. CDR3 in DNA: TGTGCCAGCAGTCCTCCCGGGACAGGCGTCTACGAGCAGTACTTC.

J is TRBJ1-3 and V is TRBV5-1, with TRBD1 as a possible D gene (5 bases). The CDR3 length is 15 residues. CDR1 is SGHRS and CDR2 is YFSETQ in the germline V gene. Trimming took 0 bases from V and 3 from J, leaving 10 bases between them. The CDR3 here is CASSLAGRGGNTIYF. CDR3 DNA sequence: TGCGCCAGCAGCTTGGCCGGAAGGGGTGGAAACACCATATATTTT.

The chain couples TRBV30 to TRBJ1-3, with D possibly being TRBD1 (6 bases). The V gene's germline CDR1 is GTSNPN and CDR2 SVGIG (reference sequence). V lost 2 bases, J lost 3 bases, and 17 bases lay in between. The CDR3 covers 16 residues. This CDR3 reads CAWSRNTLGGGNTIYF. CDR3 nucleotides: TGTGCCTGGAGTAGGAACACCTTAGGGGGTGGAAACACCATATATTTT.

This clone was recorded only once. This chain joins TRBV2 and TRBJ1-1, with 10 bases aligning to TRBD1. Germline V gene sequence: CDR1 SNHLY, CDR2 FYNNEI. V lost 2 bases to trimming and J lost 5 bases; unmatched junction nucleotides: 2. The CDR3 spans 14 residues. The CDR3: CASSERGQGTEAFF. The CDR3 bases are TGTGCCAGCAGTGAACGGGGACAGGGGACTGAAGCTTTCTTT.

This chain connects TRBV7-8 to TRBJ2-2; maybe TRBD1 (5 bases). Germline lookup yields CDR1 SGHVS and CDR2 FQNEAQ. The CDR3 consists of 14 residues. V was clipped by 1 base and J by 7 bases, with 10 bases between them. CDR3 loop: CASSLVWGGGELFF. CDR3 DNA sequence: TGTGCCAGCAGCTTAGTTTGGGGCGGCGGGGAGCTGTTTTTT. The whole variable domain, remainder taken from reference TRBV7-8 and TRBJ2-2, is GAGVSQSPRYKVAKRGQDVALRCDPISGHVSLFWYQQALGQGPEFLTYFQNEAQLDKSGLPSDRFFAERPEGSVSTLKIQRTQQEDSAVYLCASSLVWGGGELFFGEGSRLTVL.

In this sample, this clone turned up once. The rearrangement joins TRBV5-1 to TRBJ1-1; 8 bases map to TRBD1. Germline trimming cut 2 bases from V and 7 bases from J; bases unmatched to any gene: 7. This CDR3 has 14 residues. Germline loops: CDR1 SGHRS, CDR2 YFSETQ. The DNA for the CDR3 is TGCGCCAGCAGCTTACAGGGGGACCTGGATGAAGCTTTCTTT. This sequence encodes CASSLQGDLDEAFF.

This rearrangement joins TRBV7-6 to TRBJ1-1; a weak D match, TRBD1 (6 bases). The V gene's germline CDR1 is SGHVS and CDR2 FNYEAQ. The V end lost 6 bases, the J end lost 2 bases, and 10 bases lay between the germline ends. The CDR3 contains 13 residues. The CDR3 protein is CASRYRDNTEAFF. CDR3 DNA sequence: TGTGCCAGCAGGTACAGGGACAACACTGAAGCTTTCTTT.

Concerning this clone itself: Germline and junction disagree at one end, which may indicate a read error. The chain links TRBV5-1 to TRBJ2-5; 15 nucleotides line up with TRBD2. Germline lookup yields CDR1 SGHRS and CDR2 YFSETQ. The CDR3 runs to 17 residues. CDR3 protein: CASTLGTSGGPWETQYF. In DNA form, the CDR3 reads TGCGCCAGCACCTTGGGGACTAGCGGGGGGCCCTGGGAGACCCAGTACTTC.

This clone showed up just once. The CDR3 DNA reads TGTGCCAGCTCACCCCTGGGAGGGACTGGGGCCAACGTCCTGACTTTC. It specifies CASSPLGGTGANVLTF. The chain joins TRBV18 to TRBJ2-6, with 7 positions matching TRBD2. Trimming removed 3 bases from V and 2 bases from J; junction bases left unmatched: 4. Germline loops: CDR1 KGHSH, CDR2 LQKENI. The CDR3 is 16 amino acids.

The J gene is TRBJ2-7, the V gene TRBV11-3, with D unclear. CDR1 is SGHNT and CDR2 is YENEEA in the germline V gene. This CDR3 spans 14 amino acids. V lost 1 base, J lost 1 base, and 8 bases lay in between. CDR3 region: CASSLAPGSYEQYF. CDR3 bases: TGTGCCAGCAGCTTAGCACCAGGATCCTACGAGCAGTACTTC.

This clone came up once. The chain carries TRBV9 and TRBJ2-7, with D possibly matching TRBD1 (5 bases). This CDR3 is 16 amino acids long. V was pared by 3 bases and J by 3 bases, with 19 bases between. CDR1 is SGDLS and CDR2 is YYNGEE in the germline V gene. CDR3 sequence reads: CASSAYPQDESYEQYF. CDR3 sequence (DNA): TGTGCCAGCAGCGCATACCCACAGGATGAGAGCTACGAGCAGTACTTC.

The chain's CDR3 is CATSRLRSSLAMNTEAFF. The CDR3 DNA follows: TGTGCCACCAGCAGATTAAGAAGCAGCCTGGCCATGAACACTGAAGCTTTCTTT. The J gene is TRBJ1-1, the V gene TRBV15; D is undetermined. The germline V and J ends were trimmed by 2 bases and 0 bases, with 19 bases remaining between them. CDR3 length: 18 amino acids. The germline CDR1 and CDR2 sequences are LNHNV and YYDKDF (reference sequence).

The chain joins TRBV9 to TRBJ2-1; D is ambiguous. Germline loops: CDR1 SGDLS, CDR2 YYNGEE. This CDR3 has 15 residues. Trimming left V 3 bases short and J 1 base short, with 11 bases between. The CDR3 spells CASSAHGESYNEQFF. DNA of the CDR3: TGTGCCAGCAGCGCCCACGGAGAATCCTACAATGAGCAGTTCTTC.

This chain joins TRBV6-4 and TRBJ1-1, with D unclear. Per germline, CDR1 MRHNA and CDR2 SNTAGT. The CDR3 runs 13 residues. V gave up 3 bases and J gave up 5 bases, with 10 bases separating them. Here the CDR3 DNA reads TGTGCCAGCAGTGATTTCGAGGGAACTGAAGCTTTCTTT. Its translation is CASSDFEGTEAFF.

The rearrangement uses TRBV4-2 and TRBJ2-1; D is perhaps TRBD2 (5 bases). The CDR3 runs 16 residues. CDR1 is LGHNA, CDR2 YNFKEQ, per germline. The V end was cut by 0 bases, the J end by 6 bases, with 15 bases between. The CDR3 protein is CASSQDQNPGSNEQFF. CDR3 DNA: TGTGCCAGCAGCCAAGACCAGAATCCGGGGTCCAATGAGCAGTTCTTC.

Here the CDR3 DNA reads TGTGCCAGCAGCTTTGGACAGAGCGAGCAGTACTTC. Protein product: CASSFGQSEQYF. This chain joins TRBV5-6 and TRBJ2-7; weak D call: TRBD1 (6 bases). CDR1 SGHDT and CDR2 YYEEEE come from the germline V gene. The V end was cut by 2 bases, the J end by 6 bases, with 9 bases between. This CDR3 comprises 12 residues. Combining the CDR3 with reference TRBV5-6 and TRBJ2-7 gives the whole variable domain DAGVTQSPTHLIKTRGQQVTLRCSPKSGHDTVSWYQQALGQGPQFIFQYYEEEERQRGNFPDRFSGHQFPNYSSELNVNALLLGDSALYLCASSFGQSEQYFGPGTRLTVT.

This clone was seen once. The rearrangement joins TRBV30 to TRBJ2-1, with 7 bases aligning to TRBD1. The germline CDR1 and CDR2 sequences are GTSNPN and SVGIG (reference sequence). The CDR3 extends over 13 amino acids. The trim removed 3 bases at V and 6 bases at J, leaving 5 bases unmatched. CDR3 nucleotide sequence: TGTGCCTGGAGAGGGACAGACTTCAATGAGCAGTTCTTC. Its protein product is CAWRGTDFNEQFF.

The chain has TRBV19 and TRBJ1-1; maybe TRBD1 (6 bases). This CDR3 has 14 amino acids. V was shortened by 5 bases and J by 10 bases, with 20 bases between the two germline ends. Germline loops: CDR1 LNHDA, CDR2 SQIVND (reference sequence). The CDR3 is CASSVNRDGVGAFF. Here the CDR3 DNA reads TGTGCCAGTAGTGTTAACAGGGACGGCGTAGGAGCTTTCTTT.

This clone was picked up one time. This chain joins TRBV7-2 and TRBJ2-3; D might be TRBD1 or TRBD2, each matching 6 bases. The length of the CDR3 is 16 residues. Trimming stripped 1 base from V and 0 bases from J, with 11 bases between. Germline loops: CDR1 SGHTA, CDR2 FQGNSA. The CDR3 DNA is TGTGCCAGCAGCTTAGTGTGGGGGGCCAGCACAGATACGCAGTATTTT. Its translation: CASSLVWGASTDTQYF.

The V call is TRBV11-2, the J call TRBJ1-1; a possible D gene is TRBD1 (5 bases). CDR1 and CDR2 (germline): SGHAT, FQNNGV. The CDR3 contains 15 residues. The ends were cut back, 1 base at V and 0 bases at J, with 9 bases in the middle. As DNA, the CDR3 is TGTGCCAGCAGCTTAGGACAGACGATGAACACTGAAGCTTTCTTT. Protein product: CASSLGQTMNTEAFF.

The V gene is TRBV10-3, the J gene TRBJ1-1, with D possibly matching TRBD1 (6 bases). V gave up 7 bases and J gave up 3 bases, with 12 bases separating them. This CDR3 comprises 13 residues. From germline, CDR1 is ENHRY and CDR2 SYGVKD. CDR3 residues: CAITGARDTEAFF. For the CDR3, the DNA is TGTGCCATCACGGGGGCTAGGGACACTGAAGCTTTCTTT.

J is TRBJ2-2 and V is TRBV28; D uncertain. The V end lost 5 bases, the J end lost 1 base, and 8 bases lay between the germline ends. Per germline, CDR1 MDHEN and CDR2 SYDVKM. This CDR3 contains 14 residues. The CDR3 region is CASSQTENTGELFF. The DNA of the CDR3 is TGTGCCAGCAGTCAAACAGAGAACACCGGGGAGCTGTTTTTT.